The clone carrying this T cell receptor (beta chain) was seen a handful of times. These data are taken from a study of blood T cell repertoires in COVID-19. Study-wide background: Collection of acute and convalescent COVID-19 samples took place in the United States, Italy and Spain. PBMCs, B-cell-depleted T cells, or T cells provided the cDNA or gDNA that made up the material.

Original processing notes: Estimation of nucleated cell counts was performed using reference gene primer amplification. TCRdb's table, derived via immunoSEQ multiplex PCR, lists solely in-frame clones and lacks some. V, J and clone size reflect that table, while D and trimming were determined from the DNA. The sample lists around 12,000 clones; 88% were seen once. The sample comprised peripheral blood. The sequence was collected from a human donor in a cohort sampled during active COVID-19.

Written as DNA, the CDR3 is TGCGCCAGCAGCCGCAGACACTCTGAATCCCTCCACTTT. Protein product: CASSRRHSESLHF. The gene calls are TRBV4-1 and TRBJ1-6; D uncertain. The CDR3 covers 13 residues. The germline V and J ends were trimmed by 4 bases and 14 bases, with 15 bases remaining between them. The V gene's germline CDR1 is MGHRA and CDR2 YSYEKL.